This T cell receptor beta chain was captured in a study of memory B cells and T cells in multiple sclerosis. To note about this clone: Its antigen remains unidentified.

Germline CDR1 reads KGHSH; CDR2 reads LQKENI. The CDR3 contains 15 residues. Trimming took off 0 bases at V and 3 bases at J, with 11 bases between the two ends. The assay was immunoSEQ multiplex PCR, and TCRdb's table has in-frame clones only and misses some. The sample lists 40,000 to 50,000 clones, over 75% occurring once. After stimulus-free culture, autoproliferating CFSE-dim and non-proliferating CFSE-high T cells were sequenced separately. 5x10^7 CFSE-labeled PBMCs were cultured six to eight days unstimulated, then replicate wells were pooled. The sequence came from a human donor with multiple sclerosis. The gene calls are TRBV18 and TRBJ1-1; D is perhaps TRBD1 (5 bases). Source material: PBMCs from blood kept in culture. The CDR3 sequence is CASSPPEGRYTEAFF. CDR3 coding DNA: TGTGCCAGCTCACCACCGGAGGGGCGGTACACTGAAGCTTTCTTT.